Below, 9 T cell receptor beta chains from the same sample are listed, as sequenced in a study of blood T cell repertoires in COVID-19. The method was immunoSEQ multiplex PCR; TCRdb's version includes in-frame clones alone and lacks a portion of them. The profile shows 110,000 to 150,000 clones, 70% to 85% of them singletons. What was sequenced was PBMCs or T cells enriched from blood (not recorded which). These receptors all come from a man over 45 who had recovered from COVID-19.

CDR3 in DNA: TGTGCCAGCAGCTTGACAGGGGGTACTGAAGCTTTCTTT. Amino acids: CASSLTGGTEAFF. The chain has TRBV5-8 and TRBJ1-1; TRBD1 matches 8 bases. The germline V gene encodes CDR1 SGHTS and CDR2 YDEGEE. V gave up 1 base and J gave up 5 bases; unmatched junction bases: 1. The CDR3 spans 13 residues.

For this clone: Other DNA variants within this sample encode the same CDR3. V is TRBV9 and J is TRBJ1-2, with D possibly being TRBD1 (6 bases). The germline V gene has CDR1 SGDLS and CDR2 YYNGEE. This CDR3 spans 14 amino acids. Between the trimmed V and J ends, which lost 0 bases and 2 bases, there was a span of 8 bases. CDR3 region: CASSVGGGNYGYTF. CDR3 coding DNA: TGTGCCAGCAGCGTAGGCGGGGGCAACTATGGCTACACCTTC.

V is TRBV19 and J is TRBJ1-1; 7 bases map to TRBD1. V gave up 0 bases and J gave up 1 base; unmatched junction bases: 2. There are 15 residues in the CDR3. The germline gives CDR1 LNHDA, CDR2 SQIVND (reference sequence). The chain's CDR3 is CASSIERQGNTEAFF. DNA of the CDR3: TGTGCCAGTAGTATAGAACGACAGGGGAACACTGAAGCTTTCTTT.

The CDR3 nucleotides are TGTGCTAGTGGTACAGGGGACACCGGGGAGCTGTTTTTT. Amino acids: CASGTGDTGELFF. This chain connects TRBV12-5 to TRBJ2-2, with TRBD1 matching 7 bases. Germline CDR1 reads LGHNT; CDR2 reads FRNRAP. Trimming took 5 bases from V and 3 from J; bases not matched to a gene: 0. This CDR3 comprises 13 residues.

The chain is built from TRBV30 and TRBJ2-1, with TRBD1 matching 7 bases. Germline V gives CDR1 GTSNPN, CDR2 SVGIG (reference sequence). This CDR3 has 13 amino acids. V lost 5 bases and J lost 2; bases outside the gene matches: 3. The CDR3 coding sequence is TGTGCCTGGGACAGGGCGACCTACAATGAGCAGTTCTTC. Its translation: CAWDRATYNEQFF.

The V gene is TRBV11-2, the J gene TRBJ2-3, with a weak D call TRBD2 (6 bases). Germline V CDR1 and CDR2: SGHAT, FQNNGV. The V and J ends lost 2 bases and 7 bases respectively, with 16 bases between them. This CDR3 has 15 amino acids. CDR3 loop: CASSLTAGGEYTQYF. The CDR3 DNA is TGTGCCAGCAGCTTAACAGCAGGCGGGGAATATACGCAGTATTTT.

CDR3 residues: CASVADRNYGYTF. Here the CDR3 DNA reads TGTGCTAGTGTCGCGGACAGGAACTATGGCTACACCTTC. This chain uses TRBV12-5 with TRBJ1-2; 7 bases agree with TRBD1. The CDR3 extends over 13 amino acids. CDR1 LGHNT and CDR2 FRNRAP come from the germline V gene. The J segment lost 2 bases and the V segment lost 7 bases, leaving 4 bases of the junction unmatched.

In its sample, this clone was seen once. The V gene is TRBV7-6, the J gene TRBJ2-1; 11 positions match TRBD2. From germline, CDR1 is SGHVS and CDR2 FNYEAQ. CDR3 length: 18 residues. After removal of 1 base from V and 7 bases from J, the junction contained 12 bases not matched to a gene. CDR3 protein: CASSLGLAGGPAKNEQFF. The CDR3 DNA reads TGTGCCAGCAGCTTAGGCCTAGCGGGGGGCCCGGCTAAGAATGAGCAGTTCTTC.

The chain recombines TRBV27 with TRBJ2-2; 8 bases are a match to TRBD1. Losses at the gene ends were 9 bases for V and 0 bases for J; bases not matched to a gene: 6. Germline CDR1 and CDR2: MNHEY and SMNVEV (reference sequence). The CDR3 runs to 15 residues. CDR3 in DNA: TGTGCCAGTAACTCAGGGGGCCCGAACACCGGGGAGCTGTTTTTT. It specifies CASNSGGPNTGELFF.